This entry concerns a single T cell receptor beta chain. Antigen: not known. The sample belongs to a study of CXCR3-negative and CXCR3-positive naive CD8 T cells. Study-wide context: Approximately 140 million TRB reads in total, about 1.5 +/- 0.3 million per library.

General observations from the study: Cryopreservation partially decreased CXCR3 expression, and most assays used fresh PBMCs. Whereas memory cells differed, naive CXCR3-negative and CXCR3-positive cells shared similar TRBV-TRBJ usage. CD5 surface expression was similar among naive subsets, and TCR strength was estimated by inference from TRB CDR3 properties.

It was by 5' RACE with UMI labels that the TRB cDNA libraries were prepared. TCRdb reprocessed the 5' RACE reads and stores each CDR3 protein as one record, lacking DNA. Its clone listing holds 100,000 to 150,000 distinct CDR3 sequences. This CDR3 has 13 amino acids. Germline V gene sequence: CDR1 MDHEN, CDR2 SYDVKM. The J gene is TRBJ2-1, the V gene TRBV28; TCRdb reports TRBD1, a call that lacks DNA to check it against. The material sequenced was naive CXCR3- CD8+ T cells from blood. Indicated subset: CD45RO-CCR7+CD27+CD95- naive CD8+ T cells lacking CXCR3 (TNR3-). This receptor was taken from a human donor in good health. Some clones in this sample may be carry-over from other donors' samples. This CDR3 is CASRDRAYNEQFF.